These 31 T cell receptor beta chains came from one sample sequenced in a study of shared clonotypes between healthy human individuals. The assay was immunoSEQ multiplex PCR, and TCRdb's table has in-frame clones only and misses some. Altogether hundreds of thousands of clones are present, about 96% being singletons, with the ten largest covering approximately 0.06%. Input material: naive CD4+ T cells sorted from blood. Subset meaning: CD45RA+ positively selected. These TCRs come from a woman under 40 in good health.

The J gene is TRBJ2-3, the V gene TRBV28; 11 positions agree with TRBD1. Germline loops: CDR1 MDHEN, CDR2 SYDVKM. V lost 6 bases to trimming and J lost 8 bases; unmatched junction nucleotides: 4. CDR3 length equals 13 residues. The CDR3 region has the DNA TGTGCCAGCAGGGACAGGGGGCGCGCTACGCAGTATTTT. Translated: CASRDRGRATQYF.

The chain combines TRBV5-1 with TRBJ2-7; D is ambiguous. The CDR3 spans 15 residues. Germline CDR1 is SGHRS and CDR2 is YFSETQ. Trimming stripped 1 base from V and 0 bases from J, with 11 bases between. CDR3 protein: CASSLKGSGSYEQYF. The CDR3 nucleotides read TGCGCCAGCAGCTTGAAGGGTTCAGGCTCCTACGAGCAGTACTTC.

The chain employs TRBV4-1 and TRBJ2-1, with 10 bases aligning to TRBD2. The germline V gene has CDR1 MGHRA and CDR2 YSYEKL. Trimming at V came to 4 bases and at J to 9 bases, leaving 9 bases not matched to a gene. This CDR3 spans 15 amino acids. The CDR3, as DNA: TGCGCCAGCAGCCTCACTAGCGGGAAGGTTGGTGAGCAGTTCTTC. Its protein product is CASSLTSGKVGEQFF.

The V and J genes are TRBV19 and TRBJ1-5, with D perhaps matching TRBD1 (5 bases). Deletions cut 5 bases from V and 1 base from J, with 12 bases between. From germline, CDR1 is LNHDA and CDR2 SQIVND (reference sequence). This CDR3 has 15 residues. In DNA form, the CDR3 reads TGTGCCAGTAGTGTGCAGGGATGGAGCAATCAGCCCCAGCATTTT. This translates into CASSVQGWSNQPQHF.

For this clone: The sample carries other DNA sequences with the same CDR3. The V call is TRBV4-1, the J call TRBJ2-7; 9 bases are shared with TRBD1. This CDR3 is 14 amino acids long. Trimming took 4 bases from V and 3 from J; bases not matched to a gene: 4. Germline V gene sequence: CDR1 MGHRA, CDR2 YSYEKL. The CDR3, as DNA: TGCGCCAGCAGCCTACGGGACAGGGACTACGAGCAGTACTTC. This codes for CASSLRDRDYEQYF.

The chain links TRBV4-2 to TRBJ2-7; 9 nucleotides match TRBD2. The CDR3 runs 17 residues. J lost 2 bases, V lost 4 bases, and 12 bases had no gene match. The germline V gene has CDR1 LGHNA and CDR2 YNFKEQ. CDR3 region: CASSLKHQRTSAYEQYF. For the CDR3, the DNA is TGTGCCAGCAGCCTCAAACACCAGAGGACTAGCGCCTACGAGCAGTACTTC.

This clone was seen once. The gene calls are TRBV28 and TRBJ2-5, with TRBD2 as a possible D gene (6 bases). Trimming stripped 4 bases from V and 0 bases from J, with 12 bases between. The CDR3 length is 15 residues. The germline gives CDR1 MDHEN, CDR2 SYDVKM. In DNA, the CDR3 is TGTGCCAGCAGTTGGAGGGGCAGGAACCAAGAGACCCAGTACTTC. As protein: CASSWRGRNQETQYF.

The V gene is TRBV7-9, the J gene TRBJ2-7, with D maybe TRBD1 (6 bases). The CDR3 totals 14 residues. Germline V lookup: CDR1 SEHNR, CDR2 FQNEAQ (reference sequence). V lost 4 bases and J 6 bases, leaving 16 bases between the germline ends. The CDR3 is CASSSDSPFSEQYF. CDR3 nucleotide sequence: TGTGCCAGCAGCTCGGACAGCCCATTCAGCGAGCAGTACTTC.

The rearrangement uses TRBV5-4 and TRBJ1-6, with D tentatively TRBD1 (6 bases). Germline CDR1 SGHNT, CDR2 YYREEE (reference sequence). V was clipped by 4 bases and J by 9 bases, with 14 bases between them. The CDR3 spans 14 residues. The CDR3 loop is CASSRGGGSSPLHF. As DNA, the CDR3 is TGTGCCAGCAGCAGAGGGGGGGGTTCTTCACCCCTCCACTTT.

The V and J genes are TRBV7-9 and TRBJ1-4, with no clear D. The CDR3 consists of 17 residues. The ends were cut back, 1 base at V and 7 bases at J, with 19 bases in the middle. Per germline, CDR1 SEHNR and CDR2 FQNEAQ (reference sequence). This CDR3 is CASSLGSTEPVIEKLFF. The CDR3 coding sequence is TGTGCCAGCAGCTTAGGCAGTACAGAGCCGGTGATTGAAAAACTGTTTTTT.

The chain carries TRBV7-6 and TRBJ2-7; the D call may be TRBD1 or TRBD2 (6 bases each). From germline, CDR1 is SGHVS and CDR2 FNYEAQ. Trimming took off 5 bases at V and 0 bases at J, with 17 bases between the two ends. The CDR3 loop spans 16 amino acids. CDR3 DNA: TGTGCCAGCAGCCCACTGAGGGGGAGGAGCTCCTACGAGCAGTACTTC. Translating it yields CASSPLRGRSSYEQYF.

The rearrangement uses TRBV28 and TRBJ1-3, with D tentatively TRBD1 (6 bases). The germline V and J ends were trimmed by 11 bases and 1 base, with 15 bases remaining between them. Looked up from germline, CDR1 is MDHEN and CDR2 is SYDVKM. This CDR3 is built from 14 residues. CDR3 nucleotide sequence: TGTGCCGTCATCGGGCAGGGGTCTGGAAACACCATATATTTT. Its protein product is CAVIGQGSGNTIYF.

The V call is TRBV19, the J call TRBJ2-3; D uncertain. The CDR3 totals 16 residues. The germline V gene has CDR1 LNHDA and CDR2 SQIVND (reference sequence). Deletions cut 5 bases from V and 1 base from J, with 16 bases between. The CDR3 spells CASSLPPPGGTDTQYF. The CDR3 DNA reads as TGTGCCAGTAGTCTCCCCCCTCCAGGAGGCACAGATACGCAGTATTTT.

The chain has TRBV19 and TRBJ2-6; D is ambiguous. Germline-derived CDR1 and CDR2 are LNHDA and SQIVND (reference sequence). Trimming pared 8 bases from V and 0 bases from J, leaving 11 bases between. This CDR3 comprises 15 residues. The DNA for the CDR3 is TGTGCCAGTCGCCGGACCTCCTCTGGGGCCAACGTCCTGACTTTC. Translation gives CASRRTSSGANVLTF.

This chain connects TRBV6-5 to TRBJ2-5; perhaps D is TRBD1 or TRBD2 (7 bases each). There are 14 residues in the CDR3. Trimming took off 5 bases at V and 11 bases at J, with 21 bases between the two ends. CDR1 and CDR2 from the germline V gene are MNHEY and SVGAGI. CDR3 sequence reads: CASSTVGTAGRQYF. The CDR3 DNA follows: TGTGCCAGCAGTACCGTCGGGACAGCGGGACGGCAGTACTTC.

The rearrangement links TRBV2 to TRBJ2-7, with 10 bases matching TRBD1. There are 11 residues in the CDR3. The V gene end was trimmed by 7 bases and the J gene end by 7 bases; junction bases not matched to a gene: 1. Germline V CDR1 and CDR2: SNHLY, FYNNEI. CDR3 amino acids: CASMDRGEQYF. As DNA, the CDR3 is TGTGCCAGCATGGACAGGGGGGAGCAGTACTTC.

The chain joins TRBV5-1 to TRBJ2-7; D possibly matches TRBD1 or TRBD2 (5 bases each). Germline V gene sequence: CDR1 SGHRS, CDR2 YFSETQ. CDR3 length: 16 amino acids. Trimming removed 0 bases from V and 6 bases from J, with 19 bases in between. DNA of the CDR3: TGCGCCAGCAGCTTGGGGGACGGCACCCCTACGAGCGAGCAGTACTTC. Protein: CASSLGDGTPTSEQYF.

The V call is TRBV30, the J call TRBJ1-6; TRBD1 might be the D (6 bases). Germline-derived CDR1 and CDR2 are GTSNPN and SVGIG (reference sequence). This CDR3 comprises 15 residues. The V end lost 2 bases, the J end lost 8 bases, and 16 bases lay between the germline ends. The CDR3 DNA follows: TGTGCCTGGAGTATAAAGACAGGACGTTATTCACCCCTCCACTTT. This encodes CAWSIKTGRYSPLHF. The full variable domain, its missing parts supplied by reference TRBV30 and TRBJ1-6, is SQTIHQWPATLVQPVGSPLSLECTVEGTSNPNLYWYRQAAGRGLQLLFYSVGIGQISSEVPQNLSASRPQDRQFILSSKKLLLSDSGFYLCAWSIKTGRYSPLHFGNGTRLTVT.

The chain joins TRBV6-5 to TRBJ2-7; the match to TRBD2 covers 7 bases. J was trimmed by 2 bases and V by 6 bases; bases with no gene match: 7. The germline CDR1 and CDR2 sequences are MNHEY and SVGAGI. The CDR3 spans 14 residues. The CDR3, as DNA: TGTGCCAGCAGGGGGGGGAGGGCGGCCTACGAGCAGTACTTC. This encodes CASRGGRAAYEQYF.

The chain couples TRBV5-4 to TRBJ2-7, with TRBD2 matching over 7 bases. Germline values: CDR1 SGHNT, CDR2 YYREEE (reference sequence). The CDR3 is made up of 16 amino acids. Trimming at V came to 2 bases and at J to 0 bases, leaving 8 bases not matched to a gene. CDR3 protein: CASSLVGGRTSYEQYF. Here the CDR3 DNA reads TGTGCCAGCAGCTTAGTCGGGGGGAGGACCTCCTACGAGCAGTACTTC.

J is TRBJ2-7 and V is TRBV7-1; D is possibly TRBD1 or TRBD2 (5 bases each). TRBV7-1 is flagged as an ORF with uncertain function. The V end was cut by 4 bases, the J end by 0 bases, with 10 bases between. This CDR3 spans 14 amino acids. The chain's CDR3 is CASSLGDVSYEQYF. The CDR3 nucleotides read TGTGCCAGCAGCTTGGGGGACGTCTCCTACGAGCAGTACTTC.

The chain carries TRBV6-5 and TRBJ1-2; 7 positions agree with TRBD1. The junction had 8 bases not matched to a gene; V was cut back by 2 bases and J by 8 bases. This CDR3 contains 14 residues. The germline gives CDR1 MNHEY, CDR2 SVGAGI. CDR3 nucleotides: TGTGCCAGCAGTTACCAAGCAGGGGGATTAGGCTACACCTTC. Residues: CASSYQAGGLGYTF.

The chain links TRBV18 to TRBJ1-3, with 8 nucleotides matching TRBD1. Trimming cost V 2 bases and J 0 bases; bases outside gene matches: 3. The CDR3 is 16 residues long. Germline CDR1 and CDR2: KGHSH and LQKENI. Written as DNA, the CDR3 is TGTGCCAGCTCACCAGGACAGGGAAGCTCTGGAAACACCATATATTTT. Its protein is CASSPGQGSSGNTIYF.

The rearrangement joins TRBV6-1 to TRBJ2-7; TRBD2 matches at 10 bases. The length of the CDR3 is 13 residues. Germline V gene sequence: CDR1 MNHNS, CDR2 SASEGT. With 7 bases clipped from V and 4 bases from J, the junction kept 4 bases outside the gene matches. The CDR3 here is CASTGLAVYEQYF. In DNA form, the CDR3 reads TGTGCCAGCACCGGACTAGCGGTGTACGAGCAGTACTTC.

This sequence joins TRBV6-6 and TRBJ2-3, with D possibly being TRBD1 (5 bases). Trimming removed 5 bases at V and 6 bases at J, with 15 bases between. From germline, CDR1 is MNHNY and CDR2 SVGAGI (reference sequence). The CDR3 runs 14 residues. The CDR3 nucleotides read TGTGCCAGCAGTCTTCGACAGACCAGGGATACGCAGTATTTT. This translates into CASSLRQTRDTQYF.

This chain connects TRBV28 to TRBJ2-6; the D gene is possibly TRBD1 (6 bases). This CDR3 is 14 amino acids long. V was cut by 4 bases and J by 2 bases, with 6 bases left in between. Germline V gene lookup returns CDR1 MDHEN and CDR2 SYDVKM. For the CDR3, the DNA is TGTGCCAGCAGTTACAGGGCTGGGGCCAACGTCCTGACTTTC. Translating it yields CASSYRAGANVLTF.

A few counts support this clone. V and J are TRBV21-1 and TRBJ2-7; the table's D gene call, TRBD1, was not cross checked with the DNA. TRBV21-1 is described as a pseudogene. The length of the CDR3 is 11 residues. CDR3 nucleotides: TGTGCCAGGAAAGGGGGCGGTGAGCAGTACTTC. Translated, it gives CARKGGGEQYF.

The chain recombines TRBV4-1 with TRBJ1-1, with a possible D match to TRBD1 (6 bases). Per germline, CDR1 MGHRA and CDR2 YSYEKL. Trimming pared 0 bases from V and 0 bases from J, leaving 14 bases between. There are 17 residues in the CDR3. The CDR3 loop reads CASSQDRTETMNTEAFF. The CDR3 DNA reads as TGCGCCAGCAGCCAAGATCGGACAGAGACCATGAACACTGAAGCTTTCTTT.

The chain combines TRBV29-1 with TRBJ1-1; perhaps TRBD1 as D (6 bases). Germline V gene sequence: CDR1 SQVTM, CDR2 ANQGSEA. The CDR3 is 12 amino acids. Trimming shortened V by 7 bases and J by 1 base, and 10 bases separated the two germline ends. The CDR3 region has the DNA TGCAGCGGGGGGGGCCAGAACACTGAAGCTTTCTTT. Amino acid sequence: CSGGGQNTEAFF.

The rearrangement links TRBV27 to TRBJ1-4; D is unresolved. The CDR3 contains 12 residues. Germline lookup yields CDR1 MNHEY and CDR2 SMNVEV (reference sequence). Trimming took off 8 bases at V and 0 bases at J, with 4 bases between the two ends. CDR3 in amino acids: CASGSTNEKLFF. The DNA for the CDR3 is TGTGCCAGCGGCTCAACTAATGAAAAACTGTTTTTT.

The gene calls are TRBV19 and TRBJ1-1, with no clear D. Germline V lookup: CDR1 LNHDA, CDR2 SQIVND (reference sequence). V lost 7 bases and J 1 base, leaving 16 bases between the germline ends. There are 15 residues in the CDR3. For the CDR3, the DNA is TGTGCCAGTACTCCGGCGTGGGCGGGGAACACTGAAGCTTTCTTT. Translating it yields CASTPAWAGNTEAFF.